This T cell receptor (beta chain) was recovered during a study of PD-1 blockade in classical Hodgkin lymphoma. Study outcomes and limitations: For complete responders, baseline diversity was comparable to that of newly diagnosed patients. A significant rise in TCR diversity by C4D1 was seen for CD4+ but not CD8+ cells.

Noted time point: cycle 4 day 1 (C4D1), after six to seven weeks of nivolumab. Every patient was affected by relapse after autologous stem cell transplantation, while exposure to brentuximab vedotin was not uniform. Complete response, partial response or progressive disease made up the best responses. As for this clone: Its antigen is as yet unknown.

The germline V gene has CDR1 LNHNV and CDR2 YYDKDF (reference sequence). The CDR3 has 18 amino acids. After removal of 3 bases from V and 4 bases from J, the junction contained 12 bases not matched to a gene. Libraries were prepared by immunoSEQ multiplex PCR; TCRdb keeps only in-frame clonotypes and omits some of them. The sample shows tens of thousands of clones, roughly nine tenths of them seen only once. The sample in question was peripheral blood mononuclear cells (PBMCs), obtained before the fourth cycle of nivolumab. This clonotype was obtained from a human donor with classical Hodgkin lymphoma. The V gene is TRBV15, the J gene TRBJ1-1; 12 positions match TRBD1. In nucleotides, the CDR3 is TGTGCCACCAGCAGTGAGACGTGGGACAGGGGGCTGGGCACTGAAGCTTTCTTT. Translating gives CATSSETWDRGLGTEAFF.